The 23 T cell receptor beta chains reported below all come from one sample, sequenced in a study of OX40 agonist ivuxolimab in advanced cancers. Method: immunoSEQ multiplex PCR; TCRdb's copy keeps in-frame clones and lacks some. Counted here are around 140,000 clones, over 75% occurring once; the ten biggest clones make up about 1%. Sequences were derived from CD4+ or CD8+ T cells sorted from blood, sampled in a trial of the OX40 agonist ivuxolimab. The receptor source for this set is an adult with an advanced solid tumor such as melanoma, head and neck, liver or kidney cancer.

CDR3 bases: TGTGCCAGCAGCCTACCCGGGACCCATGACATTCAGTACTTC. This gives the protein CASSLPGTHDIQYF. The chain uses TRBV7-9 and TRBJ2-4; the D call may be TRBD1 or TRBD2 (5 bases each). The CDR3 runs to 14 residues. Germline V gene sequence: CDR1 SEHNR, CDR2 FQNEAQ (reference sequence). Trimming cost V 5 bases and J 8 bases, with 16 bases left between them.

The V call is TRBV19, the J call TRBJ1-2, with TRBD1 identical over 9 bases. Germline V gene sequence: CDR1 LNHDA, CDR2 SQIVND (reference sequence). J was trimmed by 6 bases and V by 5 bases; bases with no gene match: 13. The CDR3 is 16 amino acids. CDR3 sequence (DNA): TGTGCCAGTAGTTCTCTGCCCCGGACAGGGGCCCATGGCTACACCTTC. It codes for CASSSLPRTGAHGYTF.

The rearrangement joins TRBV4-2 to TRBJ1-2; D gene unclear. Germline V gene lookup returns CDR1 LGHNA and CDR2 YNFKEQ. The germline V and J ends were trimmed by 9 bases and 2 bases, with 7 bases remaining between them. The CDR3 consists of 11 residues. CDR3 sequence reads: CASSQNYGYTF. CDR3 sequence (DNA): TGTGCCAGTTCACAAAACTATGGCTACACCTTC.

The rearrangement joins TRBV20-1 to TRBJ2-5; D unresolved. The V and J ends lost 7 bases and 4 bases respectively, with 7 bases between them. The CDR3 covers 10 residues. Germline-derived CDR1 and CDR2 are DFQATT and SNEGSKA (reference sequence). CDR3 nucleotides: TGCAGTGGGAGCCGAGAGACCCAGTACTTC. Residues: CSGSRETQYF.

The chain joins TRBV5-1 to TRBJ2-5; 7 positions match TRBD2. Losses at the gene ends were 0 bases for V and 3 bases for J; bases not matched to a gene: 5. CDR1 SGHRS and CDR2 YFSETQ come from the germline V gene. The CDR3 runs 15 residues. Here the CDR3 DNA reads TGCGCCAGCAGCTTGGCGGTCGGGGGGAAAGAGACCCAGTACTTC. This codes for CASSLAVGGKETQYF.

The chain employs TRBV11-1 and TRBJ2-7, with 11 bases lining up with TRBD1. Germline V gene data show CDR1 as SGHAT and CDR2 as FQDESV (reference sequence). Losses at the gene ends were 5 bases for V and 9 bases for J; bases not matched to a gene: 12. The CDR3 is 15 amino acids. The DNA for the CDR3 is TGTGCCAGCAGCCAGGGACAGGGGGGTTCAGAAGGGCAGTACTTC. It specifies CASSQGQGGSEGQYF.

The chain has TRBV7-9 and TRBJ2-1; D might be TRBD1 or TRBD2, each matching 5 bases. V lost 2 bases to trimming and J lost 0 bases, with 17 bases between them. Germline V gives CDR1 SEHNR, CDR2 FQNEAQ (reference sequence). The CDR3 spans 18 residues. This CDR3 reads CASSLSEGQGGSYNEQFF. For the CDR3, the DNA is TGTGCCAGCAGCTTATCTGAGGGTCAGGGTGGCTCCTACAATGAGCAGTTCTTC.

In the case of this clone: The same CDR3 can be traced to other DNA sequences in this sample. The chain employs TRBV6-6 and TRBJ1-5; D is unresolved. V dropped 3 bases and J dropped 2 bases, with 8 bases sitting between them. CDR3 length equals 14 residues. The germline gives CDR1 MNHNY, CDR2 SVGAGI (reference sequence). The CDR3 region has the DNA TGTGCCAGCAGTTATTCTGGGGGCAATCAGCCCCAGCATTTT. The encoded protein is CASSYSGGNQPQHF.

The chain couples TRBV28 to TRBJ1-1, with D maybe TRBD1 (6 bases). The CDR3 is 15 residues long. The V end lost 7 bases, the J end lost 0 bases, and 15 bases lay between the germline ends. The germline V gene has CDR1 MDHEN and CDR2 SYDVKM. The chain's CDR3 is CASIGPGELNTEAFF. The CDR3 bases are TGTGCCAGCATTGGCCCAGGGGAATTGAACACTGAAGCTTTCTTT.

This clone has a handful of counts. J is TRBJ1-5 and V is TRBV6-5, with D possibly matching TRBD1 (5 bases). The V and J ends lost 8 bases and 1 base respectively, with 6 bases between them. The CDR3 extends over 12 amino acids. Germline CDR1 MNHEY, CDR2 SVGAGI. For the CDR3, the DNA is TGTGCCAGCGGGGACAGCAATCAGCCCCAGCATTTT. Translation: CASGDSNQPQHF.

The rearrangement uses TRBV5-4 and TRBJ2-7; D is unclear. Germline lookup yields CDR1 SGHNT and CDR2 YYREEE (reference sequence). The CDR3 extends over 13 amino acids. V dropped 3 bases and J dropped 2 bases, with 9 bases sitting between them. CDR3: CASSSRSTYEQYF. Here the CDR3 DNA reads TGTGCCAGCAGCTCCAGGAGTACCTACGAGCAGTACTTC.

The chain carries TRBV5-1 and TRBJ2-2, with TRBD1 as a possible D gene (6 bases). CDR1 is SGHRS, CDR2 YFSETQ, per germline. The CDR3 length is 15 residues. V shed 1 base and J shed 6 bases, with 13 bases lying between them. DNA of the CDR3: TGCGCCAGCAGCTTGAACAGGGATGGAGCCGGGGAGCTGTTTTTT. Protein sequence: CASSLNRDGAGELFF.

This chain uses TRBV7-9 with TRBJ1-4; tentative D call: TRBD1 (5 bases). V lost 1 base to trimming and J lost 5 bases, with 11 bases between them. The germline gives CDR1 SEHNR, CDR2 FQNEAQ (reference sequence). CDR3 length: 15 residues. In DNA, the CDR3 is TGTGCCAGCAGCTTAGGTCCAGGGCTGAATGAAAAACTGTTTTTT. Protein: CASSLGPGLNEKLFF.

The chain uses TRBV15 and TRBJ2-2; D gene ambiguous. From germline, CDR1 is LNHNV and CDR2 YYDKDF (reference sequence). CDR3 size: 18 residues. Between the trimmed V and J ends, which lost 3 bases and 0 bases, there was a span of 17 bases. CDR3 region: CATSRLRTQSSNTGELFF. CDR3 coding DNA: TGTGCCACCAGCAGGCTTCGTACCCAAAGTTCGAACACCGGGGAGCTGTTTTTT.

This sequence joins TRBV2 and TRBJ1-5; D might be TRBD1 (5 bases). CDR1 is SNHLY, CDR2 FYNNEI, per germline. The CDR3 covers 13 residues. Trimming left V 9 bases short and J 0 bases short, with 9 bases between. CDR3 DNA sequence: TGTGCCAGTGCGGGGGATAGCAATCAGCCCCAGCATTTT. This translates into CASAGDSNQPQHF.

This chain uses TRBV7-8 with TRBJ1-2; 10 bases agree with TRBD1. This CDR3 has 17 residues. J gave up 4 bases and V 1 base, and 9 bases lay outside the gene matches. The germline V gene has CDR1 SGHVS and CDR2 FQNEAQ. The DNA of the CDR3 is TGTGCCAGCAGCTTAGAGCCGACAGGGGGCACGGGCTATGGCTACACCTTC. Protein: CASSLEPTGGTGYGYTF.

The V call is TRBV11-2, the J call TRBJ2-6; D possibly matches TRBD1 or TRBD2 (6 bases each). Germline loops: CDR1 SGHAT, CDR2 FQNNGV. The CDR3 consists of 16 residues. V was pared by 2 bases and J by 3 bases, with 11 bases between. The CDR3 nucleotides are TGTGCCAGCAGCTTATGGGGGGCGCATGGGGCCAACGTCCTGACTTTC. Amino acid sequence: CASSLWGAHGANVLTF.

CDR3: CSVASGTDYYEQYF. The CDR3 nucleotides read TGCAGCGTGGCCTCCGGGACAGACTACTACGAGCAGTACTTC. V and J are TRBV29-1 and TRBJ2-7; 7 bases fit TRBD1. Losses at the gene ends were 6 bases for V and 3 bases for J; bases not matched to a gene: 11. Germline CDR1 reads SQVTM; CDR2 reads ANQGSEA. The CDR3 consists of 14 residues.

The V gene is TRBV23-1, the J gene TRBJ2-4; D ambiguous. TRBV23-1 is noted as an ORF with a role that remains uncertain. This CDR3 spans 13 amino acids. V was cut by 4 bases and J by 3 bases, with 7 bases left in between. This CDR3 is CASSLLGKNIQYF. The CDR3 nucleotides read TGCGCCAGCAGTCTGCTCGGCAAAAACATTCAGTACTTC.

This clone was counted between two and nine times. This chain links TRBV6-5 with TRBJ1-4; D unresolved. The ends were cut back, 3 bases at V and 7 bases at J, with 12 bases in the middle. The CDR3 totals 14 residues. Germline V gene lookup returns CDR1 MNHEY and CDR2 SVGAGI. The CDR3 sequence is CASSYGPESEKLFF. CDR3 nucleotides: TGTGCCAGCAGTTATGGGCCCGAATCTGAAAAACTGTTTTTT.

The chain carries TRBV7-2 and TRBJ2-3; 10 bases map to TRBD1. Germline V lookup: CDR1 SGHTA, CDR2 FQGNSA. The length of the CDR3 is 15 residues. J gave up 3 bases and V 3 bases, and 3 bases lay outside the gene matches. The CDR3 DNA follows: TGTGCCAGCAGCTTGACAGGGGGCCATACAGATACGCAGTATTTT. The encoded protein is CASSLTGGHTDTQYF.

The V and J genes are TRBV28 and TRBJ1-3; D call uncertain. The CDR3 runs 13 residues. Trimming removed 5 bases at V and 4 bases at J, with 9 bases between. Looked up from germline, CDR1 is MDHEN and CDR2 is SYDVKM. The chain's CDR3 is CASSEPRGNTIYF. In DNA, the CDR3 is TGTGCCAGCAGTGAGCCCAGGGGAAACACCATATATTTT. The full variable domain, with the rest looked up from reference TRBV28 and TRBJ1-3, is DVKVTQSSRYLVKRTGEKVFLECVQDMDHENMFWYRQDPGLGLRLIYFSYDVKMKEKGDIPEGYSVSREKKERFSLILESASTNQTSMYLCASSEPRGNTIYFGEGSWLTVV.

The chain joins TRBV7-6 to TRBJ2-7, with D perhaps TRBD2 (6 bases). Germline V gene lookup returns CDR1 SGHVS and CDR2 FNYEAQ. The V gene lost 0 bases and the J gene lost 3 bases, with 21 bases spanning the gap. CDR3 length: 18 amino acids. CDR3 DNA: TGTGCCAGCAGCTTAGCGCAGGGACTCGAAATGGGCAACTACGAGCAGTACTTC. Protein sequence: CASSLAQGLEMGNYEQYF.